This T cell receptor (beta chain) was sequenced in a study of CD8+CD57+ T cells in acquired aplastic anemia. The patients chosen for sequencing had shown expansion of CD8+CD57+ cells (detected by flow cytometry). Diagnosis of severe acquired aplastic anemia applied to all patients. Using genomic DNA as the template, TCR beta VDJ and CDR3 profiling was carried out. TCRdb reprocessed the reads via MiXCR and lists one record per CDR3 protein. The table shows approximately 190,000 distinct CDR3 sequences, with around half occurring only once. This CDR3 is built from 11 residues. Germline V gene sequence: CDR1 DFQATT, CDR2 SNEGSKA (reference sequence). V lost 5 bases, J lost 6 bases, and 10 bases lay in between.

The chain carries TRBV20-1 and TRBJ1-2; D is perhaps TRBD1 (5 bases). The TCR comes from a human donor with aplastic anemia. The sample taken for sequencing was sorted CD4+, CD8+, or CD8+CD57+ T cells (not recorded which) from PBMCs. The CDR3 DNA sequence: TGCAGTGCTGAAGACAGTGATGGCTACACCTTC. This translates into CSAEDSDGYTF.